This TCR beta chain comes out of a study of blood T cell repertoires in COVID-19. As for the study in general: From the United States, Italy and Spain came samples of acute and convalescent COVID-19.

Produced via immunoSEQ multiplex PCR; TCRdb's table is partial and in-frame only. This table has about 150,000 clones, about 89% appearing once. This CDR3 is built from 13 residues. V gave up 3 bases and J gave up 7 bases, with 10 bases separating them. CDR1 MDHEN and CDR2 SYDVKM come from the germline V gene. Sequencing used peripheral blood. The clonotype originates from a man in his fifties or sixties with acute or convalescent COVID-19. The rearrangement links TRBV28 to TRBJ1-5; D unclear. CDR3 amino acids: CASSFQRGQPQHF. The CDR3 coding sequence is TGTGCCAGCAGTTTTCAGCGGGGACAGCCCCAGCATTTT.